The 24 T cell receptor beta chains below were found in one sample sequenced in a study of CD8 T cells in ankylosing spondylitis. TCRdb fed the 5' RACE reads into MiXCR, producing one record per CDR3 protein. The sample shows over 25,000 distinct CDR3 sequences, 7.9% of them seen only once. Sequenced material: blood. The receptors originated from a male donor with ankylosing spondylitis or in good health (not recorded which).

The chain links TRBV20-1 to TRBJ1-4, with 8 positions matching TRBD1. Germline V gene data show CDR1 as DFQATT and CDR2 as SNEGSKA (reference sequence). The V and J ends lost 6 bases and 7 bases, in that order; junction bases with no gene match: 10. The CDR3 is 14 residues long. CDR3 region: CSARQQGGGEKLFF. The CDR3 DNA reads as TGCAGTGCCCGCCAACAGGGGGGGGGTGAAAAACTGTTTTTT.

This clonotype was seen a handful of times. The chain couples TRBV2 to TRBJ2-5; D is undetermined. V was cut by 6 bases and J by 0 bases, with 5 bases left in between. The CDR3 consists of 12 residues. Germline CDR1 SNHLY, CDR2 FYNNEI. The CDR3: CASSLDQETQYF. CDR3 coding DNA: TGTGCCAGCAGCCTCGACCAAGAGACCCAGTACTTC.

The V call is TRBV5-1, the J call TRBJ1-6, with D perhaps TRBD1 (6 bases). Germline V lookup: CDR1 SGHRS, CDR2 YFSETQ. The ends were cut back, 4 bases at V and 9 bases at J, with 11 bases in the middle. This CDR3 has 13 residues. The CDR3 DNA follows: TGCGCCAGCAGCCCCGGACAGCCTTCACCCCTCCACTTT. This encodes CASSPGQPSPLHF. Variable domain in full (rest from reference TRBV5-1 and TRBJ1-6): KAGVTQTPRYLIKTRGQQVTLSCSPISGHRSVSWYQQTPGQGLQFLFEYFSETQRNKGNFPGRFSGRQFSNSRSEMNVSTLELGDSALYLCASSPGQPSPLHFGNGTRLTVT.

This clonotype was picked up many times. CDR3 sequence (DNA): TGTGCCAGCAGCCCGTCTGGCGGGGGGGCTCCTGAGCAGTTCTTC. Its protein is CASSPSGGGAPEQFF. The chain joins TRBV7-2 to TRBJ2-1; 9 bases agree with TRBD2. V dropped 5 bases and J dropped 9; count of bases not matched to a gene: 11. The germline V gene encodes CDR1 SGHTA and CDR2 FQGNSA. There are 15 residues in the CDR3.

As DNA, the CDR3 is TGCAGTGCACAGACAGGCGAAGAGACCCAGTACTTC. Amino acids: CSAQTGEETQYF. The J gene is TRBJ2-5, the V gene TRBV20-1; weak D call: TRBD1 (6 bases). This CDR3 is built from 12 residues. Germline CDR1 reads DFQATT; CDR2 reads SNEGSKA (reference sequence). V was trimmed by 6 bases and J by 3 bases, leaving 11 bases between them.

The chain combines TRBV2 with TRBJ2-7; TRBD2 matches at 9 bases. This CDR3 contains 12 residues. V was pared by 5 bases and J by 6 bases, with 2 bases of the junction left unmatched. Germline V lookup: CDR1 SNHLY, CDR2 FYNNEI. Here the CDR3 DNA reads TGTGCCAGCAGTATTAGCGGGAGCGAGCAGTACTTC. Translated, it gives CASSISGSEQYF.

This chain uses TRBV29-1 with TRBJ2-1; tentatively, D is TRBD1 (6 bases). V lost 6 bases, J lost 6 bases, and 6 bases lay in between. This CDR3 has 10 amino acids. Germline-derived CDR1 and CDR2 are SQVTM and ANQGSEA. CDR3 residues: CSVGGNEQFF. The CDR3 DNA is TGCAGCGTAGGGGGCAATGAGCAGTTCTTC.

This clonotype is judged medium-sized (0.01 to 0.1%). The gene calls are TRBV5-1 and TRBJ1-2; 7 bases are shared with TRBD1. CDR3 size: 12 residues. V lost 5 bases and J lost 4; bases outside the gene matches: 2. CDR1 and CDR2 (germline): SGHRS, YFSETQ. CDR3 loop: CASRGDSYGYTF. CDR3 bases: TGCGCCAGCAGGGGGGACAGCTATGGCTACACCTTC.

The chain joins TRBV29-1 to TRBJ2-7; TRBD2 matches at 12 bases. CDR1 is SQVTM, CDR2 ANQGSEA, per germline. The CDR3 has 17 residues. V trimming: 4 bases; J trimming: 2 bases; junction bases outside the gene matches: 12. The CDR3 nucleotides read TGCAGCGTTGCCGAAGGGGTGACTAGCGGGAGTACCTACGAGCAGTACTTC. It translates to CSVAEGVTSGSTYEQYF.

CDR3 amino acids: CSVEDPGEGEKLFF. In DNA, the CDR3 is TGCAGCGTTGAAGATCCCGGGGAAGGAGAAAAACTGTTTTTT. V gene TRBV29-1 combines with J gene TRBJ1-4; D is unclear. This CDR3 has 14 residues. The ends were cut back, 0 bases at V and 8 bases at J, with 13 bases in the middle. Germline V gene sequence: CDR1 SQVTM, CDR2 ANQGSEA.

This clonotype was observed at least ten times. This sequence joins TRBV6-1 and TRBJ1-1; possible D gene TRBD1, 6 bases. Germline V CDR1 and CDR2: MNHNS, SASEGT. The CDR3 has 14 residues. Trimming left V 7 bases short and J 2 bases short, with 14 bases between. CDR3 sequence: CASTQTGLNTEAFF. In nucleotides, the CDR3 is TGTGCCAGCACCCAGACAGGATTAAACACTGAAGCTTTCTTT.

This chain links TRBV20-1 with TRBJ1-4; the match to TRBD1 covers 7 bases. The CDR3 length is 13 residues. The J segment lost 7 bases and the V segment lost 6 bases, leaving 8 bases of the junction unmatched. In germline, CDR1 is DFQATT, CDR2 SNEGSKA (reference sequence). As DNA, the CDR3 is TGCAGTGCCAAACAGGGGATGGGTGAAAAACTGTTTTTT. Translating it yields CSAKQGMGEKLFF.

This clonotype was observed a handful of times. J is TRBJ2-3 and V is TRBV7-2; D call uncertain. Trimming removed 0 bases at V and 2 bases at J, with 9 bases between. The germline gives CDR1 SGHTA, CDR2 FQGNSA. The CDR3 is made up of 15 amino acids. CDR3 protein: CASSLAGLDTDTQYF. The CDR3 nucleotides read TGTGCCAGCAGCTTAGCCGGGCTAGACACAGATACGCAGTATTTT.

The rearrangement links TRBV5-1 to TRBJ1-1, with D unresolved. The V gene's germline CDR1 is SGHRS and CDR2 YFSETQ. The CDR3 runs 14 residues. Trimming cost V 2 bases and J 4 bases, with 12 bases left between them. CDR3: CASSFSRVSTEAFF. The CDR3 nucleotides read TGCGCCAGCAGCTTCAGTAGGGTTAGCACTGAAGCTTTCTTT.

This clonotype was counted at least ten times. The V call is TRBV27, the J call TRBJ1-1; D is perhaps TRBD1 (5 bases). CDR3 length: 13 residues. Trimming removed 3 bases at V and 11 bases at J, with 16 bases between. CDR1 is MNHEY and CDR2 is SMNVEV in the germline V gene (reference sequence). DNA of the CDR3: TGTGCCAGCAGTTTGGGGTTCGGGGCAGAGGCTTTCTTT. Translating gives CASSLGFGAEAFF.

The chain employs TRBV12-3 or TRBV12-4 and TRBJ2-5; D uncertain. Deletions cut 5 bases from V and 4 bases from J, with 17 bases between. There are 15 residues in the CDR3. CDR3 sequence (DNA): TGTGCCAGCAGTCTACTCATGGGTGGACGAGAGACCCAGTACTTC. Protein sequence: CASSLLMGGRETQYF.

This clonotype was observed a handful of times. This chain uses TRBV4-3 with TRBJ1-1, with unresolved D. Trimming pared 2 bases from V and 7 bases from J, leaving 11 bases between. The CDR3 covers 13 residues. Germline CDR1 reads LGHNA; CDR2 reads YSLEER. CDR3 in amino acids: CASSQSLRFEAFF. Here the CDR3 DNA reads TGCGCCAGCAGCCAAAGTTTAAGGTTTGAAGCTTTCTTT.

This clonotype has more than one count but fewer than ten. V and J are TRBV29-1 and TRBJ1-4; D may be TRBD1 (6 bases). The V end lost 0 bases, the J end lost 0 bases, and 11 bases lay between the germline ends. This CDR3 region has 16 residues. Per germline, CDR1 SQVTM and CDR2 ANQGSEA. DNA for the CDR3: TGCAGCGTTGAAGATGACAGGCTTGCAACTAATGAAAAACTGTTTTTT. It translates to CSVEDDRLATNEKLFF.

The rearrangement joins TRBV11-2 to TRBJ2-4; D is unresolved. This CDR3 contains 15 residues. CDR1 is SGHAT, CDR2 FQNNGV, per germline. Between the trimmed V and J ends, which lost 2 bases and 1 base, there was a span of 9 bases. The CDR3 reads CASSLFFGAKNIQYF. The CDR3, as DNA: TGTGCCAGCAGCTTATTTTTTGGGGCCAAAAACATTCAGTACTTC.

J is TRBJ2-1 and V is TRBV7-3; 8 bases agree with TRBD1. Germline V lookup: CDR1 SGHTA, CDR2 FQGTGA. The V and J ends lost 5 bases and 4 bases, in that order; junction bases with no gene match: 10. This CDR3 region has 16 residues. The CDR3 sequence: CASSALGQGAYNEQFF. CDR3 coding DNA: TGTGCCAGCAGCGCTTTAGGACAGGGCGCTTACAATGAGCAGTTCTTC.

At least ten counts were recorded for this clonotype. V usage is TRBV29-1 and J usage is TRBJ2-2; 10 nucleotides line up with TRBD1. The CDR3 sequence is 13 residues long. CDR1 SQVTM and CDR2 ANQGSEA come from the germline V gene. V lost 5 bases to trimming and J lost 6 bases; unmatched junction nucleotides: 3. CDR3 protein: CSVTGTGAGELFF. DNA of the CDR3: TGCAGCGTTACCGGGACAGGGGCCGGGGAGCTGTTTTTT.

There are a few counts of this clonotype. J is TRBJ1-4 and V is TRBV12-3 or TRBV12-4; no firm D call. V lost 7 bases, J lost 8 bases, and 11 bases lay in between. The CDR3 runs 12 residues. CDR3 residues: CASTKEAEKLFF. Here the CDR3 DNA reads TGTGCCAGCACAAAGGAGGCGGAAAAACTGTTTTTT.

This clonotype was observed at least ten times. V gene TRBV5-6 combines with J gene TRBJ2-7; TRBD2 matches 8 bases. The CDR3 consists of 13 residues. The germline CDR1 and CDR2 sequences are SGHDT and YYEEEE. Trimming cost V 4 bases and J 7 bases; bases outside gene matches: 7. CDR3 sequence reads: CASSTIAGSEQYF. The CDR3 bases are TGTGCCAGCAGCACCATAGCGGGATCGGAGCAGTACTTC.

This chain links TRBV14 with TRBJ2-2; the match to TRBD2 covers 8 bases. Germline trimming cut 4 bases from V and 0 bases from J; bases unmatched to any gene: 4. The CDR3 covers 16 residues. Per the germline V gene, CDR1 is SGHDN and CDR2 is FVKESK. CDR3: CASSPRTSPNTGELFF. The DNA of the CDR3 is TGTGCCAGCAGCCCGCGGACTAGCCCGAACACCGGGGAGCTGTTTTTT.